The sequence of this TCR beta chain was determined in a study of early T cells in non-severe SARS-CoV-2 infection. This clonotype was observed many times. Each cDNA molecule carried a unique molecular identifier. TCRdb reanalysed the 5' RACE reads using MiXCR and keeps one entry per CDR3 protein. The sample holds about 59,000 distinct CDR3 sequences, 13% seen once. The V end lost 1 base, the J end lost 0 bases, and 11 bases lay between the germline ends. The CDR3 covers 16 residues. Germline CDR1 and CDR2: LNHDA and SQIVND (reference sequence). Specimen: whole blood, collected at baseline. The TCR was taken from an adult who was a healthcare worker with PCR-confirmed SARS-CoV-2 infection or an uninfected control (not recorded which). The chain links TRBV19 to TRBJ2-3; D perhaps matches TRBD2 (5 bases). The CDR3 sequence is CASSIGTLHSTDTQYF. CDR3 nucleotides: TGTGCCAGTAGTATAGGGACTCTTCACAGCACAGATACGCAGTATTTT.